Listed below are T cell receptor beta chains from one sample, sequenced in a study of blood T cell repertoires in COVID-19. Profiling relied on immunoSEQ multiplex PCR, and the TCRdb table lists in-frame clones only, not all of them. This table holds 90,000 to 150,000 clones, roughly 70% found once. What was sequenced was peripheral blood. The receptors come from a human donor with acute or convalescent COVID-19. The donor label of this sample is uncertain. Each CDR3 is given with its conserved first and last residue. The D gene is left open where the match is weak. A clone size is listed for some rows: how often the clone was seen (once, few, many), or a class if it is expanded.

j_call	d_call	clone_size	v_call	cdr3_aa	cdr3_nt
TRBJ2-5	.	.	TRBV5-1	CASSPGGETQYF	TGCGCCAGCAGTCCTGGGGGGGAGACCCAGTACTTC
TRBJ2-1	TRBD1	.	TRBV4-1	CASSVPGQHNEQFF	TGCGCCAGCAGCGTACCGGGACAGCACAATGAGCAGTTCTTC
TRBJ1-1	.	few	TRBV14	CASSHPGMNTEAFF	TGTGCCAGCAGCCATCCGGGGATGAACACTGAAGCTTTCTTT
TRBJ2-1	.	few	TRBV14	CASSQAGYNEQFF	TGTGCCAGCAGCCAAGCCGGCTACAATGAGCAGTTCTTC
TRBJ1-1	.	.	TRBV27	CASSRFRGFEAFF	TGTGCCAGCAGTCGGTTTAGGGGGTTCGAAGCTTTCTTT
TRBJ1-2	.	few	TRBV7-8	CASSLTGQYGYTF	TGTGCCAGCAGCTTAACCGGACAGTATGGCTACACCTTC
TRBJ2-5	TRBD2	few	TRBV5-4	CASRNGLAGDETQYF	TGTGCCAGCAGGAACGGACTAGCGGGGGATGAGACCCAGTACTTC
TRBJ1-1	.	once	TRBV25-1	CASGKQGETEAFF	TGTGCCAGCGGGAAGCAGGGTGAGACTGAAGCTTTCTTT
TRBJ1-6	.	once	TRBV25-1	CASRGEFNSPLHF	TGTGCCAGCAGAGGGGAATTTAATTCACCCCTCCACTTT
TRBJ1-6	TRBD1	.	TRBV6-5	CASRDRVSPLHF	TGTGCCAGCAGGGACAGGGTGTCACCCCTCCACTTT
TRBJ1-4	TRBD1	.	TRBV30	CAWRRQGASTNEKLFF	TGTGCCTGGAGGCGACAGGGGGCCTCAACTAATGAAAAACTGTTTTTT
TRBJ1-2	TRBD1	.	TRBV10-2	CASSVSTGGIGYTF	TGCGCCAGCAGTGTTTCGACAGGGGGCATTGGCTACACCTTC
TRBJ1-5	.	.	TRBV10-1	CASSDPGSHGHSNQPQHF	TGCGCCAGCAGTGACCCCGGGTCACACGGACATAGCAATCAGCCCCAGCATTTT
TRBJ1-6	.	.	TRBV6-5	CASSLFNSPLHF	TGTGCCAGCAGTCTCTTCAATTCACCCCTCCACTTT
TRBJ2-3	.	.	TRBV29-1	CSVDSADTQYF	TGCAGCGTTGACTCTGCAGATACGCAGTATTTT
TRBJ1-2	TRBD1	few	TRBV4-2	CASSGGTAYNYGYTF	TGTGCCAGCAGCGGAGGGACAGCTTATAACTATGGCTACACCTTC
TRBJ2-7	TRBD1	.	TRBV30	CAWGQGLYEQYF	TGTGCCTGGGGACAGGGTCTGTACGAGCAGTACTTC
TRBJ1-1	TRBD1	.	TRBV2	CASSPGTGNTEAFF	TGTGCCAGCAGTCCCGGGACAGGGAACACTGAAGCTTTCTTT
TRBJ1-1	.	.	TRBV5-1	CASSIQGDMNTEAFF	TGCGCCAGCAGTATCCAGGGCGACATGAACACTGAAGCTTTCTTT
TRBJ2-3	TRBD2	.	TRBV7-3	CASSPGTTTDTQYF	TGTGCCAGCAGCCCAGGGACTACCACAGATACGCAGTATTTT
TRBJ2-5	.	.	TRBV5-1	CASSRTNTLGETQYF	TGCGCCAGCAGCCGGACTAATACGTTGGGGGAGACCCAGTACTTC
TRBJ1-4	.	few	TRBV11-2	CASSYRGGNNEKLFF	TGTGCCAGCAGCTACCGAGGGGGAAATAATGAAAAACTGTTTTTT
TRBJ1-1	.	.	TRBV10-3	CAIRQQENTEAFF	TGTGCCATCAGGCAACAGGAGAACACTGAAGCTTTCTTT
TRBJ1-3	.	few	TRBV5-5	CASSFGGTIYF	TGTGCCAGCAGCTTCGGGGGGACCATATATTTT
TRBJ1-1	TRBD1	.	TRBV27	CASSGTGGYTEAFF	TGTGCCAGCAGTGGGACAGGGGGCTACACTGAAGCTTTCTTT
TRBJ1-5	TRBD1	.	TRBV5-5	CASSTRTGSNQPQHF	TGTGCCAGCAGCACTCGGACAGGAAGCAATCAGCCCCAGCATTTT
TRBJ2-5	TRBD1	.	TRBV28	CASSGTGVGANQETQYF	TGTGCCAGCAGTGGGACAGGTGTCGGGGCAAACCAAGAGACCCAGTACTTC
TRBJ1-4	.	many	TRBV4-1	CASSPRYGNEKLFF	TGCGCCAGCAGCCCTAGATACGGCAATGAAAAACTGTTTTTT
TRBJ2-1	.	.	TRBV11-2	CASSPNIYNEQFF	TGTGCCAGCAGCCCAAACATCTACAATGAGCAGTTCTTC
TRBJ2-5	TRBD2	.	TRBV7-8	CASSLAALAGGRETQYF	TGTGCCAGCAGCTTAGCGGCGCTAGCGGGGGGGCGAGAGACCCAGTACTTC
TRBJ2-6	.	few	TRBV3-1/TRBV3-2	CASSQDSSGANVLTF	TGTGCCAGCAGCCAAGACAGCTCTGGGGCCAACGTCCTGACTTTC
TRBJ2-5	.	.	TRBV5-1	CASSLGGRETQYF	TGCGCCAGCAGCTTGGGGGGGCGAGAGACCCAGTACTTC
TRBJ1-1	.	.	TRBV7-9	CASSLGQNTEAFF	TGTGCCAGCAGCTTAGGGCAGAACACTGAAGCTTTCTTT
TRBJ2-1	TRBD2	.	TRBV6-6	CASRSTSGESEQFF	TGTGCCAGCAGGTCAACTAGCGGGGAGAGTGAGCAGTTCTTC
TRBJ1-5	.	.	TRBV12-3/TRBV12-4	CASSSLSNQPQHF	TGTGCCAGCAGTTCTTTAAGCAATCAGCCCCAGCATTTT
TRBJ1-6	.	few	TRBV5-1	CASQAKQGPYSPLHF	TGCGCCAGTCAGGCCAAACAGGGTCCTTATTCACCCCTCCACTTT
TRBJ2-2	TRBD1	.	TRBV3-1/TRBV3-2	CASSQVITGGWGGELFF	TGTGCCAGCAGCCAAGTTATCACAGGGGGCTGGGGCGGGGAGCTGTTTTTT